The 21 T cell receptor beta chains reported below all come from one sample, sequenced in a study of T cell repertoires in cytomegalovirus infection. Their recognized antigens are unknown. TCRdb passed the reads through MiXCR, listing each CDR3 protein once. The sample has approximately 910,000 distinct CDR3 sequences, 30% to 40% seen once. The specimen comprised cultured CD8+ T cells from PBMCs, sampled from culture after CMV antigen stimulation. These receptors were obtained from a human donor in good health (CMV status not recorded). Some clones in this sample may be carry-over from other donors' samples.

Comment on this clonotype: Possible read error: a much larger clone is one base away. J is TRBJ2-1 and V is TRBV6-2 or TRBV6-3; D is unclear. The V gene lost 2 bases and the J gene lost 7 bases, with 12 bases spanning the gap. CDR3 size: 14 residues. Germline V CDR1 and CDR2: MNHEY, SVGEGT. DNA for the CDR3: TGTGCCAGCAGTTACGGAGAGGTTGGGAATGAGCAGTTCTTC. Residues: CASSYGEVGNEQFF.

This clonotype was observed a handful of times. V usage is TRBV13 and J usage is TRBJ2-6; no firm D call. Between the trimmed V and J ends, which lost 3 bases and 1 base, there was a span of 4 bases. The CDR3 runs to 14 residues. From germline, CDR1 is PRHDT and CDR2 FYEKMQ (reference sequence). Written as DNA, the CDR3 is TGTGCCAGCAGCTTTATTTCTGGGGCCAACGTCCTGACTTTC. This translates into CASSFISGANVLTF.

V is TRBV4-1 and J is TRBJ2-1; a possible D gene is TRBD2 (7 bases). V lost 0 bases, J lost 5 bases, and 14 bases lay in between. Germline CDR1 and CDR2: MGHRA and YSYEKL. This CDR3 comprises 16 residues. The CDR3 is CASSQDRTGGNNEQFF. The CDR3 bases are TGCGCCAGCAGCCAAGATAGGACGGGGGGCAACAATGAGCAGTTCTTC.

The rearrangement uses TRBV27 and TRBJ1-2, with a weak D call TRBD1 (6 bases). The CDR3 is 16 amino acids. Germline values: CDR1 MNHEY, CDR2 SMNVEV (reference sequence). Trimming removed 6 bases at V and 6 bases at J, with 23 bases between. CDR3 in DNA: TGTGCCAGCAGCTTAATCGGGGGCCAGGCCCCCGATGGCTACACCTTC. The encoded protein is CASSLIGGQAPDGYTF.

The chain carries TRBV19 and TRBJ2-1, with D unresolved. The V end lost 6 bases, the J end lost 5 bases, and 11 bases lay between the germline ends. The CDR3 contains 13 residues. Germline V lookup: CDR1 LNHDA, CDR2 SQIVND (reference sequence). As DNA, the CDR3 is TGTGCCAGTAGCGATACCATTAACAATGAGCAGTTCTTC. Protein product: CASSDTINNEQFF. Together with reference TRBV19 and TRBJ2-1, the CDR3 gives the full variable domain: DGGITQSPKYLFRKEGQNVTLSCEQNLNHDAMYWYRQDPGQGLRLIYYSQIVNDFQKGDIAEGYSVSREKKESFPLTVTSAQKNPTAFYLCASSDTINNEQFFGPGTRLTVL.

This chain connects TRBV27 to TRBJ1-1, with TRBD1 as a possible D gene (6 bases). The V end lost 7 bases, the J end lost 0 bases, and 15 bases lay between the germline ends. The CDR3 runs 15 residues. CDR1 is MNHEY and CDR2 is SMNVEV in the germline V gene (reference sequence). CDR3 coding DNA: TGTGCCAGCAACCCCCGACAGGACCTGAACACTGAAGCTTTCTTT. Its translation: CASNPRQDLNTEAFF.

The chain uses TRBV27 and TRBJ1-4; 7 positions agree with TRBD1. The V and J ends lost 4 bases and 8 bases, in that order; junction bases with no gene match: 7. The CDR3 has 14 residues. CDR1 is MNHEY, CDR2 SMNVEV, per germline (reference sequence). CDR3 in DNA: TGTGCCAGCAGTTCCCGACAGGGTTTAGAAAAACTGTTTTTT. Its protein product is CASSSRQGLEKLFF. Full variable domain (missing parts from reference TRBV27 and TRBJ1-4): EAQVTQNPRYLITVTGKKLTVTCSQNMNHEYMSWYRQDPGLGLRQIYYSMNVEVTDKGDVPEGYKVSRKEKRNFPLILESPSPNQTSLYFCASSSRQGLEKLFFGSGTQLSVL.

This clonotype showed up just once. CDR3 region: CASTVGPGSEQFF. CDR3 DNA sequence: TGTGCCAGCACCGTGGGGCCCGGTTCAGAGCAGTTCTTC. The genes are TRBV12-3 or TRBV12-4 and TRBJ2-1; D might be TRBD1 (5 bases). Trimming left V 7 bases short and J 10 bases short, with 17 bases between. The length of the CDR3 is 13 residues.

The genes are TRBV6-2 or TRBV6-3 and TRBJ2-1; TRBD1 matches at 8 bases. V trimming: 6 bases; J trimming: 0 bases; junction bases outside the gene matches: 7. The CDR3 totals 16 residues. Germline lookup yields CDR1 MNHEY and CDR2 SVGEGT. The CDR3 here is CASRDRVTSSYNEQFF. The CDR3 nucleotides are TGTGCCAGCAGGGACAGGGTCACAAGCTCCTACAATGAGCAGTTCTTC.

This clonotype has just a few counts. V is TRBV6-1 and J is TRBJ2-2; D call uncertain. CDR3 length: 14 residues. V lost 1 base to trimming and J lost 6 bases, with 9 bases between them. Germline V CDR1 and CDR2: MNHNS, SASEGT. The CDR3 nucleotides are TGTGCCAGCAGTGAAGTCGAGTTGGCCGGGGAGCTGTTTTTT. Translation: CASSEVELAGELFF.

The rearrangement links TRBV7-9 to TRBJ2-1; possible D gene TRBD2, 5 bases. Trimming removed 5 bases from V and 0 bases from J, with 11 bases in between. The CDR3 runs to 15 residues. Germline V gives CDR1 SEHNR, CDR2 FQNEAQ (reference sequence). CDR3 in amino acids: CASSVERSSYNEQFF. The DNA for the CDR3 is TGTGCCAGCAGCGTCGAGCGGAGCTCCTACAATGAGCAGTTCTTC.

Turning to this clonotype: A clone one base away is much larger, so this may be a read error. The chain has TRBV7-9 and TRBJ2-3; TRBD1 is a possible D gene (6 bases). The CDR3 extends over 15 amino acids. Germline CDR1 is SEHNR and CDR2 is FQNEAQ (reference sequence). CDR3 DNA sequence: TGTGCCAACAGCCTTAGAGGACAGCCCACAGATACGCAGTATTTT. Amino acids: CANSLRGQPTDTQYF.

This clonotype occurred many times. The rearrangement joins TRBV12-3 or TRBV12-4 to TRBJ1-2; perhaps TRBD1 as D (6 bases). This CDR3 is built from 14 residues. V dropped 8 bases and J dropped 5 bases, with 18 bases sitting between them. The CDR3 sequence: CASGPGHPLYGYTF. CDR3 DNA sequence: TGTGCCAGCGGTCCGGGACACCCCCTTTATGGCTACACCTTC.

The sample holds a few counts of this clonotype. The chain carries TRBV29-1 and TRBJ2-7; tentative D call: TRBD2 (6 bases). CDR1 SQVTM and CDR2 ANQGSEA come from the germline V gene. Trimming left V 5 bases short and J 4 bases short, with 15 bases between. The CDR3 sequence is 13 residues long. CDR3 region: CSVNGGETYEQYF. As DNA, the CDR3 is TGCAGCGTTAACGGAGGGGAGACTTACGAGCAGTACTTC.

The sample holds a few counts of this clonotype. This chain uses TRBV19 with TRBJ1-1, with 12 bases matching TRBD1. V trimming: 8 bases; J trimming: 4 bases; junction bases outside the gene matches: 17. The germline V gene encodes CDR1 LNHDA and CDR2 SQIVND (reference sequence). The CDR3 totals 18 residues. The CDR3 spells CASDPAYRDRGQGTEAFF. The DNA of the CDR3 is TGTGCCAGTGACCCCGCCTATCGGGACAGGGGGCAAGGCACTGAAGCTTTCTTT.

This clonotype appeared many times. The chain joins TRBV19 to TRBJ1-1; D not resolved. The CDR3 loop spans 14 amino acids. Deletions cut 2 bases from V and 2 bases from J, with 9 bases between. Germline-derived CDR1 and CDR2 are LNHDA and SQIVND (reference sequence). DNA for the CDR3: TGTGCCAGTAGTATAACGGCAGATAACACTGAAGCTTTCTTT. Protein sequence: CASSITADNTEAFF. The variable domain in full, completed from reference TRBV19 and TRBJ1-1, reads DGGITQSPKYLFRKEGQNVTLSCEQNLNHDAMYWYRQDPGQGLRLIYYSQIVNDFQKGDIAEGYSVSREKKESFPLTVTSAQKNPTAFYLCASSITADNTEAFFGQGTRLTVV.

This clonotype showed up just a few times. The rearrangement links TRBV27 to TRBJ2-2, with 8 bases identical to TRBD2. V gave up 4 bases and J gave up 5 bases; unmatched junction bases: 12. CDR3 length: 17 amino acids. The germline V gene encodes CDR1 MNHEY and CDR2 SMNVEV (reference sequence). CDR3: CASSSVQSGGLTGELFF. The CDR3, as DNA: TGTGCCAGCAGTTCGGTCCAGAGCGGGGGTTTAACCGGGGAGCTGTTTTTT.

The chain uses TRBV7-9 and TRBJ1-2, with 7 nucleotides matching TRBD1. The CDR3 totals 16 residues. Germline assignment: CDR1 SEHNR and CDR2 FQNEAQ (reference sequence). J gave up 1 base and V 3 bases, and 8 bases lay outside the gene matches. The CDR3 loop reads CASSFRGTADNYGYTF. The CDR3 bases are TGTGCCAGCAGCTTCCGAGGGACAGCTGATAACTATGGCTACACCTTC.

V is TRBV28 and J is TRBJ2-7; 7 bases line up with TRBD1. The trim removed 6 bases at V and 1 base at J, leaving 9 bases unmatched. Germline V gene sequence: CDR1 MDHEN, CDR2 SYDVKM. The CDR3 is 15 residues long. CDR3 coding DNA: TGTGCCAGCAGCCTCGACCGGGACAGTTCCTACGAGCAGTACGTC. Encoded protein: CASSLDRDSSYEQYV.

This clonotype was observed many times. V gene TRBV6-2 or TRBV6-3 combines with J gene TRBJ2-1; a weak D match, TRBD2 (5 bases). The germline V gene encodes CDR1 MNHEY and CDR2 SVGEGT. V dropped 7 bases and J dropped 0 bases, with 10 bases sitting between them. The CDR3 covers 14 residues. The CDR3, as DNA: TGTGCCAGCACTACTAGGAGCTCCTACAATGAGCAGTTCTTC. This encodes CASTTRSSYNEQFF.

Here the CDR3 reads CASSEGGGASSYNEQFF. For the CDR3, the DNA is TGTGCCAGCAGTGAAGGTGGGGGGGCAAGCTCCTACAATGAGCAGTTCTTC. The chain carries TRBV2 and TRBJ2-1; D perhaps matches TRBD2 (7 bases). Germline V gene data show CDR1 as SNHLY and CDR2 as FYNNEI. The CDR3 runs to 17 residues. V lost 1 base to trimming and J lost 0 bases, with 13 bases between them. The variable domain in full, with the rest retrieved from reference TRBV2 and TRBJ2-1, is EPEVTQTPSHQVTQMGQEVILRCVPISNHLYFYWYRQILGQKVEFLVSFYNNEISEKSEIFDDQFSVERPDGSNFTLKIRSTKLEDSAMYFCASSEGGGASSYNEQFFGPGTRLTVL.